These 20 T cell receptor beta chains were all obtained from the same sample, sequenced in a study of cytomegalovirus exposure and HLA in healthy donors. TCRdb's copy holds only in-frame clones and misses some; the assay was immunoSEQ multiplex PCR. The sample lists tens of thousands of clones; around 90% were seen once. The specimen sequenced was PBMCs. These TCRs come from a man in his thirties or forties in good health and CMV-seronegative.

V is TRBV2 and J is TRBJ1-5, with 10 nucleotides matching TRBD1. Germline loops: CDR1 SNHLY, CDR2 FYNNEI. Trimming took 11 bases from V and 2 from J; bases not matched to a gene: 6. The CDR3 has 14 residues. For the CDR3, the DNA is TGTGCCGGCTCCGGGACAGGGGGCAATCAGCCCCAGCATTTT. Amino acids: CAGSGTGGNQPQHF. The variable domain in full, completed from reference TRBV2 and TRBJ1-5, reads EPEVTQTPSHQVTQMGQEVILRCVPISNHLYFYWYRQILGQKVEFLVSFYNNEISEKSEIFDDQFSVERPDGSNFTLKIRSTKLEDSAMYFCAGSGTGGNQPQHFGDGTRLSIL.

This chain links TRBV19 with TRBJ1-1; D call uncertain. CDR1 LNHDA and CDR2 SQIVND come from the germline V gene (reference sequence). V was cut by 5 bases and J by 10 bases, with 8 bases left in between. This CDR3 is built from 10 residues. DNA of the CDR3: TGTGCCAGTAGTCGGGAGAGAGCTTTCTTT. Translating gives CASSRERAFF. Complete variable domain (other parts from reference TRBV19 and TRBJ1-1): DGGITQSPKYLFRKEGQNVTLSCEQNLNHDAMYWYRQDPGQGLRLIYYSQIVNDFQKGDIAEGYSVSREKKESFPLTVTSAQKNPTAFYLCASSRERAFFGQGTRLTVV.

A word on this clone: The sample carries other DNA sequences with the same CDR3. CDR3 nucleotide sequence: TGTGCCAGCAGCTTTTCAGAGAACACTGAAGCTTTCTTT. It translates to CASSFSENTEAFF. The rearrangement links TRBV11-1 to TRBJ1-1, with D hard to call. The germline CDR1 and CDR2 sequences are SGHAT and FQDESV (reference sequence). Trimming removed 3 bases from V and 1 base from J, with 6 bases in between. The CDR3 runs 13 residues.

The CDR3 protein is CASSIVRGVRDRDTGELFF. CDR3 sequence (DNA): TGTGCCAGTAGTATAGTAAGGGGTGTTAGGGACAGGGACACCGGGGAGCTGTTTTTT. The chain employs TRBV19 and TRBJ2-2; 9 bases align to TRBD1. CDR3 length: 19 amino acids. Germline V gene lookup returns CDR1 LNHDA and CDR2 SQIVND (reference sequence). The V segment lost 1 base and the J segment 3 bases; nucleotides outside the gene matches: 12.

The chain joins TRBV21-1 to TRBJ1-1; TRBD1 reflects the table's D call only, with no check against the DNA. TRBV21-1 is classified as a pseudogene. CDR3 length: 16 residues. CDR3 sequence reads: CASSKGQGKVYTEAFF. In DNA, the CDR3 is TGTGCCAGCAGCAAAGGGCAGGGGAAGGTGTACACTGAAGCTTTCTTT.

The rearrangement uses TRBV9 and TRBJ2-7; a possible D gene is TRBD1 (6 bases). Trimming left V 4 bases short and J 5 bases short, with 16 bases between. CDR3 size: 14 residues. Germline loops: CDR1 SGDLS, CDR2 YYNGEE. CDR3 amino acids: CASSTTTRGHEQYF. Here the CDR3 DNA reads TGTGCCAGCAGCACTACAACCAGGGGTCACGAGCAGTACTTC. Based on the CDR3 plus reference TRBV9 and TRBJ2-7, the full variable domain is DSGVTQTPKHLITATGQRVTLRCSPRSGDLSVYWYQQSLDQGLQFLIQYYNGEERAKGNILERFSAQQFPDLHSELNLSSLELGDSALYFCASSTTTRGHEQYFGPGTRLTVT.

The chain recombines TRBV7-9 with TRBJ1-3; perhaps TRBD1 as D (5 bases). Germline loops: CDR1 SEHNR, CDR2 FQNEAQ (reference sequence). The CDR3 sequence is 15 residues long. V was pared by 2 bases and J by 4 bases, with 12 bases between. The CDR3 is CASSLQGKSGNTIYF. The CDR3 nucleotides read TGTGCCAGCAGCTTACAGGGAAAATCGGGAAACACCATATATTTT.

V is TRBV6-5 and J is TRBJ2-4, with TRBD1 identical over 7 bases. Germline V CDR1 and CDR2: MNHEY, SVGAGI. This CDR3 comprises 11 residues. V lost 5 bases to trimming and J lost 12 bases; unmatched junction nucleotides: 4. The CDR3 loop is CASSHRGTQYF. The DNA of the CDR3 is TGTGCCAGCAGTCACAGGGGTACTCAGTACTTC.

This clone was counted many times. This chain joins TRBV6-6 and TRBJ1-1, with D possibly TRBD1 on 5 matching bases. V was cut by 5 bases and J by 0 bases, with 13 bases left in between. The CDR3 is made up of 15 amino acids. The germline gives CDR1 MNHNY, CDR2 SVGAGI (reference sequence). CDR3 nucleotide sequence: TGTGCCAGCAGTCCAGTCAAGGACATGAACACTGAAGCTTTCTTT. It encodes CASSPVKDMNTEAFF.

The rearrangement joins TRBV9 to TRBJ2-1; D call uncertain. Germline lookup yields CDR1 SGDLS and CDR2 YYNGEE. This CDR3 spans 14 amino acids. V dropped 1 base and J dropped 3 bases, with 8 bases sitting between them. The DNA of the CDR3 is TGTGCCAGCAGCGTACTAGGAGACTACAATGAGCAGTTCTTC. This translates into CASSVLGDYNEQFF.

The gene calls are TRBV11-2 and TRBJ1-4; TRBD1 matches at 8 bases. The CDR3 runs to 15 residues. V was pared by 5 bases and J by 6 bases, with 8 bases of the junction left unmatched. CDR1 SGHAT and CDR2 FQNNGV come from the germline V gene. CDR3 loop: CASSPGQGGYEKLFF. The CDR3 DNA sequence: TGTGCCAGCAGCCCAGGACAGGGCGGGTATGAAAAACTGTTTTTT. Based on the CDR3 plus reference TRBV11-2 and TRBJ1-4, the full variable domain is EAGVAQSPRYKIIEKRQSVAFWCNPISGHATLYWYQQILGQGPKLLIQFQNNGVVDDSQLPKDRFSAERLKGVDSTLKIQPAKLEDSAVYLCASSPGQGGYEKLFFGSGTQLSVL.

This chain uses TRBV5-1 with TRBJ2-3; D is uncertain. The germline V gene encodes CDR1 SGHRS and CDR2 YFSETQ. Trimming pared 4 bases from V and 4 bases from J, leaving 13 bases between. This CDR3 is built from 14 residues. The CDR3 here is CASSLNSVADTQYF. The CDR3, as DNA: TGCGCCAGCAGCCTTAACAGTGTGGCAGATACGCAGTATTTT. The full variable domain, in which reference TRBV5-1 and TRBJ2-3 provide the parts outside the CDR3, is KAGVTQTPRYLIKTRGQQVTLSCSPISGHRSVSWYQQTPGQGLQFLFEYFSETQRNKGNFPGRFSGRQFSNSRSEMNVSTLELGDSALYLCASSLNSVADTQYFGPGTRLTVL.

In regard to this clone: The junction shows a germline mismatch at one end, possibly a read error. The chain couples TRBV5-1 to TRBJ1-3, with 7 bases fitting TRBD1. The CDR3 sequence is 14 residues long. From germline, CDR1 is SGHRS and CDR2 YFSETQ. The CDR3 DNA follows: TGCGCCAGCAGCTTGTTGGACAGGACGGAGACCGTGACTTTT. This gives the protein CASSLLDRTETVTF.

This clone has only a few counts. The chain carries TRBV10-3 and TRBJ2-7; D is unclear. Between the trimmed V and J ends, which lost 8 bases and 1 base, there was a span of 12 bases. The CDR3 spans 13 residues. Germline lookup yields CDR1 ENHRY and CDR2 SYGVKD. CDR3: CAIRRLESYEQYF. The CDR3 bases are TGTGCCATCCGGCGGCTTGAATCCTACGAGCAGTACTTC.

This sequence joins TRBV7-8 and TRBJ1-5, with D tentatively TRBD1 (5 bases). Looked up from germline, CDR1 is SGHVS and CDR2 is FQNEAQ. Trimming shortened V by 5 bases and J by 2 bases, and 16 bases separated the two germline ends. The CDR3 runs 16 residues. Here the CDR3 reads CASSLGRGLGNQPQHF. The CDR3 coding sequence is TGTGCCAGCAGCCTGGGGCGGGGGTTAGGCAATCAGCCCCAGCATTTT.

DNA for the CDR3: TGTGCCAGTAGTATAGTCCGGAAGAGGACAGGGGTTGGAGGGTCGACGAACACTGAAGCTTTCTTT. Amino acids: CASSIVRKRTGVGGSTNTEAFF. The chain carries TRBV19 and TRBJ1-1; TRBD1 matches 9 bases. The CDR3 loop spans 22 amino acids. The J segment lost 1 base and the V segment lost 1 base, leaving 22 bases of the junction unmatched. Looked up from germline, CDR1 is LNHDA and CDR2 is SQIVND (reference sequence).

The gene calls are TRBV28 and TRBJ1-1; 11 bases are shared with TRBD1. The CDR3 has 18 residues. Germline V gene lookup returns CDR1 MDHEN and CDR2 SYDVKM. The V gene end was trimmed by 2 bases and the J gene end by 5 bases; junction bases not matched to a gene: 13. CDR3 loop: CASSLLGTGGFVETEAFF. The CDR3 region has the DNA TGTGCCAGCAGTTTACTCGGGACAGGGGGTTTTGTGGAGACTGAAGCTTTCTTT.

This clone appeared a single time. The genes are TRBV11-2 and TRBJ2-4; 8 bases map to TRBD1. The V gene end was trimmed by 2 bases and the J gene end by 7 bases; junction bases not matched to a gene: 1. Germline assignment: CDR1 SGHAT and CDR2 FQNNGV. The CDR3 sequence is 13 residues long. The CDR3 DNA is TGTGCCAGCAGCTTAAGACAGGGGAACATTCAGTACTTC. Translated, it gives CASSLRQGNIQYF.

On this clone: The sample has other DNA sequences that encode this CDR3 too. The chain recombines TRBV9 with TRBJ1-2; D is perhaps TRBD1 (6 bases). From germline, CDR1 is SGDLS and CDR2 YYNGEE. The CDR3 spans 14 residues. Trimming stripped 2 bases from V and 3 bases from J, with 11 bases between. The chain's CDR3 is CASSVGGGDYGYTF. The CDR3 DNA reads TGTGCCAGCAGCGTCGGAGGGGGGGACTATGGCTACACCTTC. The variable domain in full, with the rest retrieved from reference TRBV9 and TRBJ1-2, is DSGVTQTPKHLITATGQRVTLRCSPRSGDLSVYWYQQSLDQGLQFLIQYYNGEERAKGNILERFSAQQFPDLHSELNLSSLELGDSALYFCASSVGGGDYGYTFGSGTRLTVV.

V usage is TRBV5-1 and J usage is TRBJ2-1, with TRBD2 identical over 7 bases. With V trimmed by 4 bases and J by 3 bases, 7 bases remained unmatched. Per the germline V gene, CDR1 is SGHRS and CDR2 is YFSETQ. The CDR3 is 15 residues long. As DNA, the CDR3 is TGCGCCAGCAGCCCGTTGGGAGGGGACTACAATGAGCAGTTCTTC. This encodes CASSPLGGDYNEQFF. Full variable domain (rest looked up from reference TRBV5-1 and TRBJ2-1): KAGVTQTPRYLIKTRGQQVTLSCSPISGHRSVSWYQQTPGQGLQFLFEYFSETQRNKGNFPGRFSGRQFSNSRSEMNVSTLELGDSALYLCASSPLGGDYNEQFFGPGTRLTVL.